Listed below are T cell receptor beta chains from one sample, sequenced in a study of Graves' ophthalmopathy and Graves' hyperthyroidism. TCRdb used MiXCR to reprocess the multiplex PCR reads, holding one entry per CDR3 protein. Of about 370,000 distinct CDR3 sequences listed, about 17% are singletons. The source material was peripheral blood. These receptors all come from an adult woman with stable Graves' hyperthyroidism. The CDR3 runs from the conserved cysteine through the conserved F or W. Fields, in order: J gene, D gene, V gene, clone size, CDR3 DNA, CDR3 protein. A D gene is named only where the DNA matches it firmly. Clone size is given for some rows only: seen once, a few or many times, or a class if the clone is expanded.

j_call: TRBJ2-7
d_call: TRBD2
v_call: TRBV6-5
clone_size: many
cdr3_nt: TGTGCCAGCAGTTACCGGCTAGCGGGAGGAGGTGTGCAGTACTTC
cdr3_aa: CASSYRLAGGGVQYF

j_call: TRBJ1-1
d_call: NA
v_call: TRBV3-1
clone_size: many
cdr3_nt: TGTGCCAGCAGCCACGCCTTGACGAACACTGAAGCTTTCTTT
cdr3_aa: CASSHALTNTEAFF

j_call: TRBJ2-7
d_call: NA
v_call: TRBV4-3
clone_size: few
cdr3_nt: TGCGCCAGCAGCCACAAAAAGGGGGAGGGAGCCCAAACCTACGAGCAGTACTTC
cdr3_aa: CASSHKKGEGAQTYEQYF

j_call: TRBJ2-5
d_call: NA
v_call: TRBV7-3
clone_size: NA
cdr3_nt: TGTGCCAGCAGCTTAACCGTGGACTATGGGGAGACCCAGTACTTC
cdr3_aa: CASSLTVDYGETQYF

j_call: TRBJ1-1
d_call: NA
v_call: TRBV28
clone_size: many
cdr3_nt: TGTGCCAGCAGTTCGACAGGAGGGGGTAGCACTGAAGCTTTCTTT
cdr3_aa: CASSSTGGGSTEAFF

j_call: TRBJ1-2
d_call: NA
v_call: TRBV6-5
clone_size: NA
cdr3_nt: TGTGCCAGCAGTTACTCGCCATTGGACAGTCGGGAAGGCTACACCTTC
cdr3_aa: CASSYSPLDSREGYTF

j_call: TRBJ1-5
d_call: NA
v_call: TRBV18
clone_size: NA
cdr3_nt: TGTGCCAGCTCACCACGCAATAGCAATCGGCCCCAGCATTTT
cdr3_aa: CASSPRNSNRPQHF

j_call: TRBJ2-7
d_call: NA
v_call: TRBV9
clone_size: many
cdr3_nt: TGTGCCAGCAGCACCAGAGGGGGACGGGAGCAGTACTTC
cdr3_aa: CASSTRGGREQYF

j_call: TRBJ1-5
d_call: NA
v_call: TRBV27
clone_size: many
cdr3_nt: TGTGCCAGCAGTTTATTGGGCCCCGTCCCCCAGCATTTT
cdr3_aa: CASSLLGPVPQHF

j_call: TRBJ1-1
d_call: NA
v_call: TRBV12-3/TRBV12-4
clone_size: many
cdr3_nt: TGTGCCAGCAGTTTTCGTCAGGGGATGAACACTGAAGCTTTCTTT
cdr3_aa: CASSFRQGMNTEAFF

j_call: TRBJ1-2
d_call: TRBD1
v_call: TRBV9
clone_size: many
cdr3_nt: TGTGCCAGCAGCCCAAGTCCAGGGGGGAACTATGGCTACACCTTC
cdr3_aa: CASSPSPGGNYGYTF

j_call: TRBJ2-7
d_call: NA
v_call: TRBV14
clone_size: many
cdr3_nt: TGTGCCAGCAGCCAAGAACAGGGTCCCGCCCGTGAGCAGTACTTC
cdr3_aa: CASSQEQGPAREQYF

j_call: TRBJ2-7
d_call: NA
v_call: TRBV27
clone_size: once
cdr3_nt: TGTGCCAGCAGTTTATCCCTAGGGGGGTACGAGCAGTACTTC
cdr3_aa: CASSLSLGGYEQYF

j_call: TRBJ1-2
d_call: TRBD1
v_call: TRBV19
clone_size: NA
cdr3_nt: TGTGCCAGCCACAACAGGGGCGGCTATGGCTACACCTTC
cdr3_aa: CASHNRGGYGYTF

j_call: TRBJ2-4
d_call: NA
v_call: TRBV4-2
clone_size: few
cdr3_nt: TGTGCCAGCAGCCAAGAGGGTACTAGTCTAGCCAAAAACATTCAGTACTTC
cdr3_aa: CASSQEGTSLAKNIQYF

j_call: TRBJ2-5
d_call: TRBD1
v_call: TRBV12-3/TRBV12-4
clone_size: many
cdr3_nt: TGTGCCAGCAGTTTACGACCGGGACAGGTGGTTTTC
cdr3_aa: CASSLRPGQVVF

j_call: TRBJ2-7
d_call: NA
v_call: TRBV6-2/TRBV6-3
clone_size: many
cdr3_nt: TGTGCCAGCGAGGGCGACTCCTACGAGCAGTACTTC
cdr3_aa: CASEGDSYEQYF

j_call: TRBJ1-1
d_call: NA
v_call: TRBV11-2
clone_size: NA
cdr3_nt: TGTGCCAGCAGCTTATTCCCCGGAGGGAACACTGAAGCTTTCTTT
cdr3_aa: CASSLFPGGNTEAFF

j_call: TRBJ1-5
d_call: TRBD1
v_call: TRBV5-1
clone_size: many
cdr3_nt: TGCGCCAGCAGGAGAGGGACAGGGCATCAGCCCCAGCATTTT
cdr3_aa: CASRRGTGHQPQHF

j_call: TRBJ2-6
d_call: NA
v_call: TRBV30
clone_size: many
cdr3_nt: TGTGCCTGGTCGTGGGCCTCTGGGGCCAACGTCCTGACTTTC
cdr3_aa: CAWSWASGANVLTF

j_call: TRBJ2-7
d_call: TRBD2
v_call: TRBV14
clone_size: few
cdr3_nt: TGTGCCAGCAGCCAATCCAAAGAGGCCGGGACTAGGCACTACGAGCAGTACTTC
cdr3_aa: CASSQSKEAGTRHYEQYF

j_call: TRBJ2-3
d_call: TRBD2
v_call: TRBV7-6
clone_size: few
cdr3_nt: TGTGCCAGCAGCCCACTACTGACTAGCGGGAATACAGATACGCAGTATTTT
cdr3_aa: CASSPLLTSGNTDTQYF

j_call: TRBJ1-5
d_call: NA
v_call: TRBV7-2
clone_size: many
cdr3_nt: TGTGCCAGCAGCTTATTAGGGGCTTGGTCGCCCCAGCATTTT
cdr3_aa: CASSLLGAWSPQHF

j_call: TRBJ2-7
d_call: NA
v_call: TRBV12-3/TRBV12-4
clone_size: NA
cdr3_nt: TGTGCCAGCACCCCGTTTCCCCCTCCGGGCGAGCAGTACTTC
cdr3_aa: CASTPFPPPGEQYF

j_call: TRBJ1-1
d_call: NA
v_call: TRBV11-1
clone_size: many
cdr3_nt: TGTGCCAGCAGCCTCTCCAGACGGCAGCCGGGTACTGAAGCTTTCTTT
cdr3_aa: CASSLSRRQPGTEAFF

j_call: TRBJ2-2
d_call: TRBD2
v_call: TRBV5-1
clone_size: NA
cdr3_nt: TGCGCCAGCAGCTTGGCCCGCAGCGGGAGGGGTCGCAATATTAACACCGGGGAGCTGTTTTTT
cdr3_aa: CASSLARSGRGRNINTGELFF

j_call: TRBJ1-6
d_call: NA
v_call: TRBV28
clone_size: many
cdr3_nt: TGTGCCAGCAGTCTTCAGGCGTGGGGGCGGTCACCCCTCCACTTT
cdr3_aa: CASSLQAWGRSPLHF

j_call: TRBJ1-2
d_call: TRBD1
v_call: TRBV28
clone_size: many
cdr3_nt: TGTGCCAGCAGACTCCAGGGGGGGCCCGTCTATGGCTACACCTTC
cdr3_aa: CASRLQGGPVYGYTF